This T cell receptor beta chain was observed in a study of cytomegalovirus exposure and HLA in healthy donors. The PCR had 60 Vbeta and 13 Jbeta primers. TCRdb's table, derived via immunoSEQ multiplex PCR, lists solely in-frame clones and lacks some. The data show roughly 120,000 clones, 9.5% seen once. This clone was counted a few times. Donors sampled were nominally healthy, though unrecorded immune exposures were likely. The sequenced sample consisted of PBMCs. The source of this sequence is a man under 40 in good health and CMV-seronegative.

CDR3 protein: CASSQGGGEDTQYF. Written as DNA, the CDR3 is TGCGCCAGCAGCCAAGGAGGTGGTGAAGATACGCAGTATTTT. The chain joins TRBV4-3 to TRBJ2-3, with D hard to call. Germline V gives CDR1 LGHNA, CDR2 YSLEER. The ends were cut back, 1 base at V and 5 bases at J, with 10 bases in the middle. The CDR3 runs 14 residues.